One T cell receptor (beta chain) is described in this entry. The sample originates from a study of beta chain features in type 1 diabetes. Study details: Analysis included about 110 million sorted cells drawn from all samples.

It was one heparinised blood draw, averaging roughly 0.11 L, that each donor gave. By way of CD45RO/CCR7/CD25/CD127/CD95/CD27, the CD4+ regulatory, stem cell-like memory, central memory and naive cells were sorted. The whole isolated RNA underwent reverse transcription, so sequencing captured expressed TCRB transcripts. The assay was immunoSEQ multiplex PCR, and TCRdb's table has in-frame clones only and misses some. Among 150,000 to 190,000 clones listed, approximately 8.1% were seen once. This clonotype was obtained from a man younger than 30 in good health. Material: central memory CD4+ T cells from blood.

The CDR3 coding sequence is TGCGCCAGCAGCCAAGATCTCTGTATCGTAATTAATCAGCCCCAGCATTTT. Translating gives CASSQDLCIVINQPQHF. V and J are TRBV4-3 and TRBJ1-5; D is unclear. The CDR3 extends over 17 amino acids. Trimming took 0 bases from V and 4 from J, leaving 16 bases between them. Germline loops: CDR1 LGHNA, CDR2 YSLEER.